A selection of T cell receptor beta chains follows, all from one sample in a study of blood T cell repertoires in COVID-19. TCRdb's table, derived via immunoSEQ multiplex PCR, lists solely in-frame clones and lacks some. The table lists approximately 350,000 clones, 87% of them singletons. Sample: peripheral blood. The source of these receptors is a woman between 50 and 59 years old with COVID-19, enrolled during active disease. CDR3s include the opening cysteine and the closing phenylalanine or tryptophan. The D gene is left open where the match is weak. Size values are once, few and many counts, or a class for expanded clones, and some rows have none.

J | V | D | size | DNA | CDR3
TRBJ1-4 | TRBV4-1 | - | - | TGCGCCAGCAGCCAAATCCAGGGGACTAATGAAAAACTGTTTTTT | CASSQIQGTNEKLFF
TRBJ1-5 | TRBV15 | TRBD1 | - | TGTGCCACCGGTACAGGGGAAGGCAATCAGCCCCAGCATTTT | CATGTGEGNQPQHF
TRBJ1-2 | TRBV7-9 | - | few | TGTGCCAGCAGCTTAGGTGCGGGGAACTATGGCTACACCTTC | CASSLGAGNYGYTF
TRBJ2-2 | TRBV10-1 | - | once | TGCGCCAGCAGTGACCAAACTCCGACCGGGGAGCTGTTTTTT | CASSDQTPTGELFF
TRBJ1-3 | TRBV28 | - | - | TGTGCCAGCAGTAATGGACAGTTGAATGGAAACACCATATATTTT | CASSNGQLNGNTIYF
TRBJ1-6 | TRBV11-2 | TRBD1 | - | TGTGCCAGCAGCTTAGAAGGGACAGGGTCTTCCTATAATTCACCCCTCCACTTT | CASSLEGTGSSYNSPLHF
TRBJ2-7 | TRBV5-1 | TRBD2 | - | TGCGCCAGCAGTTCTAGCGGGACGAGGTACGAGCAGTACTTC | CASSSSGTRYEQYF
TRBJ1-2 | TRBV11-3 | - | - | TGTGCCAGCAGCTTACCACAGGGCTATGGCTACACCTTC | CASSLPQGYGYTF
TRBJ2-7 | TRBV6-6 | - | - | TGTGCCAGCAGTCAAAACCTACTGGACAAAATCTACGAGCAGTACTTC | CASSQNLLDKIYEQYF
TRBJ2-5 | TRBV5-6 | - | once | TGTGCCAGCAGCTTGCTAAGGGGGGAGACCCAGTACTTC | CASSLLRGETQYF
TRBJ2-3 | TRBV11-2 | TRBD1 | - | TGTGCCAGCAGCTTATCTGGACAGGGGGCCACAGATACGCAGTATTTT | CASSLSGQGATDTQYF
TRBJ1-2 | TRBV10-3 | - | - | TGTGCCACAGTGGGGGGTGGCTATGGCTACACCTTC | CATVGGGYGYTF
TRBJ2-7 | TRBV30 | TRBD2 | - | TGTGCCTGGAGTGATGGGCTAGCGGGAGGGAAGTACTTC | CAWSDGLAGGKYF
TRBJ2-7 | TRBV7-6 | - | - | TGTGCCAGCAGCTCACAAGAACAGGTCTCCTACGAGCAGTACTTC | CASSSQEQVSYEQYF
TRBJ1-1 | TRBV30 | - | - | TGTGCCTGGAAAAAAAACACGAACACTGAAGCTTTCTTT | CAWKKNTNTEAFF
TRBJ2-1 | TRBV27 | TRBD2 | - | TGTGCCAGCATTCCAGCGGGGCGTGGGAATGAGCAGTTCTTC | CASIPAGRGNEQFF
TRBJ2-7 | TRBV7-9 | TRBD1 | - | TGTGCCAGCAGACTCCAGGGGGCGGAGTACGAGCAGTACTTC | CASRLQGAEYEQYF
TRBJ1-5 | TRBV11-2 | - | - | TGTGCCAGCAGCCTCAACAGGGTTAAGAATCAGCCCCAGCATTTT | CASSLNRVKNQPQHF
TRBJ1-1 | TRBV5-1 | - | - | TGCGCCAGCAGCCCGTTACCACCGGGGACAAGTACTGAAGCTTTCTTT | CASSPLPPGTSTEAFF
TRBJ1-1 | TRBV5-5 | TRBD1 | - | TGTGCCAGCAGTTATACCCCGGACAGGATGAACACTGAAGCTTTCTTT | CASSYTPDRMNTEAFF
TRBJ2-7 | TRBV30 | - | - | TGTGCCTGGAATGGGTACTATTCCTACGAGCAGTACTTC | CAWNGYYSYEQYF
TRBJ2-2 | TRBV30 | - | - | TGTGCCTGGAGACAGAGCCGCACCGGGGAGCTGTTTTTT | CAWRQSRTGELFF
TRBJ1-1 | TRBV30 | TRBD1 | - | TGTGCCTGGAGAATTCGGGACAGGGTTTGGGCTGAAGCTTTCTTT | CAWRIRDRVWAEAFF
TRBJ2-4 | TRBV2 | - | - | TGTGCCAGCAGTGAAGACAGCAACATTCAGTACTTC | CASSEDSNIQYF
TRBJ2-7 | TRBV6-4 | TRBD1 | once | TGTGCCAGCAGTGACCGACAGGGTTACCACGAGCAGTACTTC | CASSDRQGYHEQYF
TRBJ2-1 | TRBV5-1 | TRBD2 | once | TGCGCCAGCAGCTTGACTAGCGGGATCCTAAGTGAGCAGTTCTTC | CASSLTSGILSEQFF
TRBJ1-3 | TRBV30 | TRBD1 | - | TGTGCCTGGAGTTACAGGGGGCCCGGAAACACCATATATTTT | CAWSYRGPGNTIYF
TRBJ2-5 | TRBV5-8 | - | - | TGTGCCAGCAGCTTGGTAATTCGGGGGAGCGGGCAAGAGACCCAGTACTTC | CASSLVIRGSGQETQYF
TRBJ2-2 | TRBV6-5 | - | - | TGTGCCAGCAGAGGGGGTGTATCCGGGGAGCTGTTTTTT | CASRGGVSGELFF
TRBJ2-7 | TRBV27 | - | - | TGTGCCAGCAGTTTATCGATAAACCCGGGATACGAGCAGTACTTC | CASSLSINPGYEQYF
TRBJ1-2 | TRBV3-1/TRBV3-2 | - | - | TGTGCCAGCAGCCAAGGGAGGGGGAGGGACTATGGCTACACCTTC | CASSQGRGRDYGYTF
TRBJ2-1 | TRBV28 | - | - | TGTGCCAGCAGACTCTACAATGAGCAGTTCTTC | CASRLYNEQFF
TRBJ2-5 | TRBV4-1 | - | - | TGCGCCAGCAGCCAAGATCTTCGACTAACCGAGGCCGAGTACTTC | CASSQDLRLTEAEYF
TRBJ2-6 | TRBV4-2 | - | - | TGTGCCAGCAGCCAAGTCACAGGTAGTTCCTCTGGGGCCAACGTCCTGACTTTC | CASSQVTGSSSGANVLTF
TRBJ1-1 | TRBV7-3 | - | - | TGTGCCAGCAGCTTATGGGCAGGGGTGGGGACTGAAGCTTTCTTT | CASSLWAGVGTEAFF
TRBJ2-7 | TRBV28 | TRBD1 | - | TGTGCCAGCAGAGAAAGGGGGCCTTTCTACGAGCAGTACTTC | CASRERGPFYEQYF
TRBJ1-1 | TRBV7-9 | TRBD1 | - | TGTGCCAGCGCCCGGGACAGGGGAATATCAACTGAAGCTTTCTTT | CASARDRGISTEAFF
TRBJ2-7 | TRBV9 | - | once | TGTGCCAGCAGCGTAGCCTCCGGGGAGTGGGACGAGCAGTACTTC | CASSVASGEWDEQYF
TRBJ2-1 | TRBV24-1 | TRBD1 | - | TGTGCCACCAGTGATACAGGACAGGGGCTCTACAATGAGCAGTTCTTC | CATSDTGQGLYNEQFF
TRBJ1-3 | TRBV5-1 | TRBD1 | - | TGCGCCAGCAGCTGTGACAGGGGAAGTTCTGGAAACACCATATATTTT | CASSCDRGSSGNTIYF
TRBJ1-2 | TRBV21-1 | - | - | TGTGCCAGCAGTGCAGGGTCCCAGTGGGATAACTATGGCTACACCTTC | CASSAGSQWDNYGYTF